The 21 T cell receptor beta chains presented below share a single source sample, sequenced in a study of shared clonotypes between healthy human individuals. Naive CD8 cells were CD45RO-negative, positively selected for CCR7, excluding terminally differentiated effector memory CD45RA+ cells. The table came from immunoSEQ multiplex PCR; TCRdb's copy has only in-frame clones and leaves some out. Among about 650,000 clones listed, roughly 95% were seen once. Material: naive CD8+ T cells sorted from blood. Every receptor here comes from a woman in her 30s in good health.

The gene calls are TRBV5-1 and TRBJ2-1, with TRBD2 identical over 9 bases. CDR1 is SGHRS and CDR2 is YFSETQ in the germline V gene. The CDR3 has 15 residues. V shed 0 bases, J shed 5 bases, and the junction held 3 bases outside the gene matches. CDR3 sequence: CASSLASGTNNEQFF. The CDR3 DNA sequence: TGCGCCAGCAGCTTGGCTAGCGGGACCAACAATGAGCAGTTCTTC.

The rearrangement joins TRBV27 to TRBJ2-1, with 7 nucleotides matching TRBD2. This CDR3 is 15 amino acids long. The germline V gene encodes CDR1 MNHEY and CDR2 SMNVEV (reference sequence). V shed 5 bases and J 2 bases; nucleotides not matched to a gene: 6. CDR3 amino acids: CASSGGESAYNEQFF. The CDR3 nucleotides are TGTGCCAGCAGTGGGGGGGAGAGCGCCTACAATGAGCAGTTCTTC.

The rearrangement joins TRBV28 to TRBJ1-2; 10 bases are shared with TRBD1. The V gene's germline CDR1 is MDHEN and CDR2 SYDVKM. This CDR3 comprises 14 residues. V lost 5 bases to trimming and J lost 11 bases; unmatched junction nucleotides: 11. The CDR3 DNA is TGTGCCAGCAGTCCATCCGACAGGGGGCATCGGTACACCTTC. It codes for CASSPSDRGHRYTF.

The rearrangement joins TRBV11-2 to TRBJ2-5, with D possibly TRBD2 on 5 matching bases. V lost 5 bases and J 5 bases, leaving 18 bases between the germline ends. Looked up from germline, CDR1 is SGHAT and CDR2 is FQNNGV. The CDR3 is 15 amino acids. The CDR3 here is CASSPRGITGETQYF. CDR3 nucleotides: TGTGCCAGCAGCCCACGAGGGATTACGGGTGAGACCCAGTACTTC.

This clone came up once. Different DNA sequences within this sample yield the same CDR3. The rearrangement uses TRBV9 and TRBJ1-1; D remains ambiguous. Germline V gene lookup returns CDR1 SGDLS and CDR2 YYNGEE. The CDR3 is 13 amino acids. V lost 2 bases to trimming and J lost 0 bases, with 5 bases between them. CDR3 sequence (DNA): TGTGCCAGCAGCGTGCGGATGAACACTGAAGCTTTCTTT. Translation: CASSVRMNTEAFF. The full variable domain, rest sourced from reference TRBV9 and TRBJ1-1, is DSGVTQTPKHLITATGQRVTLRCSPRSGDLSVYWYQQSLDQGLQFLIQYYNGEERAKGNILERFSAQQFPDLHSELNLSSLELGDSALYFCASSVRMNTEAFFGQGTRLTVV.

V and J are TRBV6-5 and TRBJ2-1; D uncertain. This CDR3 is built from 13 residues. Germline V gives CDR1 MNHEY, CDR2 SVGAGI. Trimming took 7 bases from V and 3 from J, leaving 10 bases between them. The CDR3 DNA is TGTGCCAGCACCCCAGGTTTCTACAATGAGCAGTTCTTC. Its translation: CASTPGFYNEQFF.

This chain joins TRBV28 and TRBJ2-6, with D possibly TRBD2 on 5 matching bases. This CDR3 is 15 amino acids long. The V end lost 8 bases, the J end lost 0 bases, and 11 bases lay between the germline ends. CDR1 MDHEN and CDR2 SYDVKM come from the germline V gene. CDR3 sequence reads: CASQMGDSGANVLTF. In DNA, the CDR3 is TGTGCCAGCCAGATGGGAGACTCTGGGGCCAACGTCCTGACTTTC.

The chain employs TRBV4-2 and TRBJ1-1; 7 bases match TRBD1. Losses at the gene ends were 1 base for V and 0 bases for J; bases not matched to a gene: 5. Germline lookup yields CDR1 LGHNA and CDR2 YNFKEQ. This CDR3 is 16 amino acids long. DNA for the CDR3: TGTGCCAGCAGCCAAGGGGAAGGGGGCCTGAACACTGAAGCTTTCTTT. Residues: CASSQGEGGLNTEAFF.

The rearrangement joins TRBV2 to TRBJ2-5, with TRBD1 as a possible D gene (6 bases). Deletions cut 2 bases from V and 8 bases from J, with 18 bases between. The CDR3 runs to 15 residues. Germline assignment: CDR1 SNHLY and CDR2 FYNNEI. The chain's CDR3 is CASSEWAGEGQTQYF. The CDR3, as DNA: TGTGCCAGCAGTGAATGGGCAGGGGAAGGTCAAACCCAGTACTTC.

DNA for the CDR3: TGTGCCAGCAGTACCGGGACAGGGGGCTACGAGCAGTACTTC. Its translation: CASSTGTGGYEQYF. The chain links TRBV2 to TRBJ2-7, with 11 nucleotides matching TRBD1. The CDR3 contains 14 residues. The junction had 3 bases not matched to a gene; V was cut back by 5 bases and J by 3 bases. CDR1 and CDR2 (germline): SNHLY, FYNNEI. The variable domain in full, completed from reference TRBV2 and TRBJ2-7, reads EPEVTQTPSHQVTQMGQEVILRCVPISNHLYFYWYRQILGQKVEFLVSFYNNEISEKSEIFDDQFSVERPDGSNFTLKIRSTKLEDSAMYFCASSTGTGGYEQYFGPGTRLTVT.

V gene TRBV19 combines with J gene TRBJ2-5, with D unclear. The length of the CDR3 is 13 residues. V was trimmed by 7 bases and J by 2 bases, leaving 11 bases between them. The germline V gene has CDR1 LNHDA and CDR2 SQIVND (reference sequence). The CDR3, as DNA: TGTGCCAGTAAGGACGGCTTGCAAGAGACCCAGTACTTC. Its protein is CASKDGLQETQYF.

The chain uses TRBV28 and TRBJ2-7, with TRBD1 identical over 8 bases. The germline V gene encodes CDR1 MDHEN and CDR2 SYDVKM. J was trimmed by 5 bases and V by 6 bases; bases with no gene match: 15. The CDR3 has 16 amino acids. The CDR3 region has the DNA TGTGCCAGCAGAAGTTTGGAAGGGTACAGGGGGGACGAGCAGTACTTC. Translated: CASRSLEGYRGDEQYF.

The chain employs TRBV28 and TRBJ2-1, with 8 bases lining up with TRBD2. The CDR3 extends over 14 amino acids. V shed 7 bases and J 7 bases; nucleotides not matched to a gene: 9. Germline-derived CDR1 and CDR2 are MDHEN and SYDVKM. CDR3 region: CASNGRALWNEQFF. The CDR3 DNA follows: TGTGCCAGCAACGGGAGGGCCCTTTGGAATGAGCAGTTCTTC. The full variable domain, in which reference TRBV28 and TRBJ2-1 provide the parts outside the CDR3, is DVKVTQSSRYLVKRTGEKVFLECVQDMDHENMFWYRQDPGLGLRLIYFSYDVKMKEKGDIPEGYSVSREKKERFSLILESASTNQTSMYLCASNGRALWNEQFFGPGTRLTVL.

Comment on this clone: Additional DNA sequences in this sample encode the identical CDR3. The chain joins TRBV28 to TRBJ2-7; no definite D call. Germline CDR1 is MDHEN and CDR2 is SYDVKM. The V end was cut by 5 bases, the J end by 1 base, with 3 bases between. The CDR3 has 11 amino acids. The CDR3 here is CASSSSYEQYF. For the CDR3, the DNA is TGTGCCAGCAGTAGTTCCTACGAGCAGTACTTC. The whole variable domain, filled in from reference TRBV28 and TRBJ2-7, reads DVKVTQSSRYLVKRTGEKVFLECVQDMDHENMFWYRQDPGLGLRLIYFSYDVKMKEKGDIPEGYSVSREKKERFSLILESASTNQTSMYLCASSSSYEQYFGPGTRLTVT.

The chain has TRBV2 and TRBJ2-1, with 8 positions matching TRBD2. J lost 0 bases, V lost 4 bases, and 2 bases had no gene match. CDR3 length: 15 amino acids. Germline V lookup: CDR1 SNHLY, CDR2 FYNNEI. CDR3 sequence: CASSVGTSSYNEQFF. Written as DNA, the CDR3 is TGTGCCAGCAGTGTCGGGACTAGCTCCTACAATGAGCAGTTCTTC.

The gene calls are TRBV19 and TRBJ2-2, with D perhaps TRBD2 (5 bases). The CDR3 extends over 14 amino acids. The germline V gene has CDR1 LNHDA and CDR2 SQIVND (reference sequence). V was pared by 10 bases and J by 1 base, with 13 bases between. DNA of the CDR3: TGTGCCACCTCCCCTCGGGGGAACACCGGGGAGCTGTTTTTT. This gives the protein CATSPRGNTGELFF.

CDR3 amino acids: CASSQLRTVSVYEQYF. DNA of the CDR3: TGTGCCAGCAGTCAACTCCGGACAGTTAGCGTCTACGAGCAGTACTTC. V usage is TRBV28 and J usage is TRBJ2-7; D may be TRBD1 (6 bases). This CDR3 has 16 amino acids. With 5 bases removed from V and 3 bases from J, the gap between germline ends came to 20 bases. Germline V CDR1 and CDR2: MDHEN, SYDVKM.

The CDR3 region is CASSLSSHGLAFF. The CDR3 coding sequence is TGTGCCAGCAGCTTATCCAGCCACGGGTTGGCTTTCTTT. This chain links TRBV7-9 with TRBJ1-1; D ambiguous. Germline CDR1 is SEHNR and CDR2 is FQNEAQ (reference sequence). V lost 2 bases, J lost 11 bases, and 15 bases lay in between. CDR3 length: 13 residues.

The chain has TRBV6-4 and TRBJ1-2, with unresolved D. The CDR3 sequence is 16 residues long. Trimming cost V 0 bases and J 0 bases, with 11 bases left between them. CDR1 is MRHNA and CDR2 is SNTAGT in the germline V gene. The CDR3 sequence is CASSDSPALTNYGYTF. CDR3 nucleotide sequence: TGTGCCAGCAGTGACTCCCCAGCGCTCACTAACTATGGCTACACCTTC.

J is TRBJ1-2 and V is TRBV10-3; tentatively, D is TRBD1 (5 bases). The V end lost 4 bases, the J end lost 8 bases, and 23 bases lay between the germline ends. The CDR3 runs to 16 residues. Germline V gene sequence: CDR1 ENHRY, CDR2 SYGVKD. CDR3 sequence (DNA): TGTGCCATCAGTGGAGGGACCCGAATTTCTCGACCGGGCTACACCTTC. Protein: CAISGGTRISRPGYTF.

The J gene is TRBJ1-4, the V gene TRBV10-3, with D maybe TRBD1 (5 bases). The CDR3 runs 14 residues. Trimming removed 5 bases at V and 8 bases at J, with 15 bases between. The germline CDR1 and CDR2 sequences are ENHRY and SYGVKD. This CDR3 reads CAISTTGSVEKLFF. The CDR3 region has the DNA TGTGCCATCAGTACAACAGGTAGTGTCGAAAAACTGTTTTTT.